This entry describes one T cell receptor (beta chain). The target antigen is unknown. These data come from a study of cytotoxic CD8 clonotypes in ibrutinib-treated CLL. Study-level findings and limits: Sustained-remission patients were sampled at different times than progressing patients were.

CDR1 is SSHAT, CDR2 FNYEAQ, per germline (reference sequence). The CDR3 is 11 residues long. The assay was immunoSEQ multiplex PCR, and TCRdb's table has in-frame clones only and misses some. The table has around 310,000 clones, 80% seen once; the top ten hold over 6.5%. This sample comprised PBMCs, obtained before ibrutinib treatment. This receptor was taken from a human donor with chronic lymphocytic leukemia. The rearrangement uses TRBV7-7 and TRBJ2-1; D is perhaps TRBD2 (6 bases). The CDR3 reads CAVYSGNEQFF. The DNA of the CDR3 is TGTGCAGTCTATAGCGGTAATGAGCAGTTCTTC.